One TCR beta chain is described in this entry. Its binding antigen is unknown. No base quality values were provided; no much bigger clone lies one nucleotide off. The entry originates in a study of blood T cell repertoires in COVID-19 (dated by TCRdb to about 2020). Study-wide context: Collaborator samples came from the United States, Italy and Spain and covered acute and convalescent phases of COVID-19. Deeply sampled blood TCRbeta repertoires from subjects exposed to, actively infected with, or recovered from COVID-19 were included in the dataset. The sample metadata nearly always contained a de-identified subject ID, COVID-19 status, age in years and sex. The material from the prospective study consisted of cDNA or gDNA derived from T cells, B-cell-depleted T cells, or PBMCs. The repertoires were made available in a free public database intended to serve as a resource for research on the immune response to SARS-CoV-2. Samples came from the ongoing ImmuneRACE study (first 160 participants) plus 1,254 subjects from 6 global collaborators. HLA class I and class II types, where available, came from metadata supplied by the sample provider rather than from assay-based typing.

In Seattle, one collaborating source enrolled patients while the infection was active and tracked those patients longitudinally over the course of disease. Collaborating institutions collected whole blood in K2EDTA tubes following their own protocols. Collaborator samples were shipped for TCRbeta analysis as frozen whole blood, isolated PBMCs, or DNA extracted from either sample type. The CDR3, from cysteine to phenylalanine, totals 15 residues. Only CDR3 DNA remains: 45 bases, in frame from the first base. Cut back by 5 bases and 7 bases, the V and J ends lie 15 bases apart. According to the germline V gene, CDR1 reads LGHNA and CDR2 reads YNFKEQ. Overall study outcomes, separate from this receptor: The amount of clinical and demographic metadata varied by source and participant and was provided uncurated.

TCRbeta CDR3 regions were amplified from genomic DNA by means of the immunoSEQ Assay, a bias-controlled multiplex PCR. Regarding the original processing steps: The number of nucleated cells in each sample was estimated from the amplification of reference gene primers within the assay. To quantify the absolute abundance of each unique TCRbeta CDR3 rearrangement, sequence reads were collapsed and filtered. Productive Simpson clonality was computed per sample as the square root of Simpson's diversity index over productive rearrangements. Entries here come from immuneACCESS through TCRdb and include only in-frame sequences with V and J called. Some clones fail to appear in such tables; in the studies checked, an unresolved V gene covers under half of the shortfall, and the cause of the remainder is unknown. The D gene and trimming were derived from the DNA, and the V and J assignments and clone size from that table. Within this sample are about 160,000 clones, with around nine tenths of them counted one time only. Around a tenth of the sample lies in the top ten.

The sequence came from a woman in her 70s with COVID-19, enrolled during active disease. The sequence joins TRBV4-2 to TRBJ1-6; TRBD1 is a possible D gene, resting on 6 matching bases. Sequencing used peripheral blood. The CDR3 region: CASSETGGTNSPLHF. The DNA is as follows: TGTGCCAGCAGCGAGACAGGTGGGACCAATTCACCCCTCCACTTT.